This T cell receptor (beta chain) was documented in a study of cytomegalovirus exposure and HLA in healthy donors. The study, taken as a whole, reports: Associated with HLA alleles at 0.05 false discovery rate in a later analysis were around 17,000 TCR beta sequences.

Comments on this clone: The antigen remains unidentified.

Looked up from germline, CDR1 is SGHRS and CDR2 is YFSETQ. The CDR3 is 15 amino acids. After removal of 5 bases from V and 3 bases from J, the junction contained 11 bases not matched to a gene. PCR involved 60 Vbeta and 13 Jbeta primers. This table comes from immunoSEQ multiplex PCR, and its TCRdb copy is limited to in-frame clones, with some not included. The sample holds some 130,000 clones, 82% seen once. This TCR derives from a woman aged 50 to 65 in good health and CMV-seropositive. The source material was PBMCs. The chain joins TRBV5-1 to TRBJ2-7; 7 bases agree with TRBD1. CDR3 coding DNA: TGCGCCAGCAGTTTGACAGGGAGAGGGGTCTACGAGCAGTACTTC. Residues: CASSLTGRGVYEQYF. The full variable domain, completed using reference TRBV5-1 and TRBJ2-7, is KAGVTQTPRYLIKTRGQQVTLSCSPISGHRSVSWYQQTPGQGLQFLFEYFSETQRNKGNFPGRFSGRQFSNSRSEMNVSTLELGDSALYLCASSLTGRGVYEQYFGPGTRLTVT.